This TCR beta chain was recovered during a study of CD8+ T cells in alopecia areata. Sequencing templates came from extracted RNA that was reverse transcribed into cDNA. The assay was immunoSEQ multiplex PCR, and TCRdb's table has in-frame clones only and misses some. The sample has about 110,000 clones; under 60% are singletons. Researchers gathered lesional scalp punch biopsies and peripheral blood from patients with alopecia areata. Sorted populations comprised CD4+ and CD8+ T cells obtained from PBMCs. Notes on the study in general: Alopecia totalis/universalis scalp especially showed more expanded CD8+ clones than normal scalp. Although TCR sharing was seen in mice, sharing across patients was less clear, possibly for HLA-related reasons.

This clone was detected only a few times. Its antigen remains unknown. This CDR3 contains 15 residues. The germline V gene encodes CDR1 LNHDA and CDR2 SQIVND (reference sequence). The V end was cut by 3 bases, the J end by 6 bases, with 18 bases between. The genes are TRBV19 and TRBJ2-7; D may be TRBD1 or TRBD2 (6 bases each). This sequence was found in a human donor with alopecia areata. Sequences were obtained from NKG2D-low CD8+ T cells sorted from blood. The CDR3 sequence: CASSIWGDKPAEQYF. In DNA form, the CDR3 reads TGTGCCAGTAGTATCTGGGGGGACAAACCCGCCGAGCAGTACTTC.